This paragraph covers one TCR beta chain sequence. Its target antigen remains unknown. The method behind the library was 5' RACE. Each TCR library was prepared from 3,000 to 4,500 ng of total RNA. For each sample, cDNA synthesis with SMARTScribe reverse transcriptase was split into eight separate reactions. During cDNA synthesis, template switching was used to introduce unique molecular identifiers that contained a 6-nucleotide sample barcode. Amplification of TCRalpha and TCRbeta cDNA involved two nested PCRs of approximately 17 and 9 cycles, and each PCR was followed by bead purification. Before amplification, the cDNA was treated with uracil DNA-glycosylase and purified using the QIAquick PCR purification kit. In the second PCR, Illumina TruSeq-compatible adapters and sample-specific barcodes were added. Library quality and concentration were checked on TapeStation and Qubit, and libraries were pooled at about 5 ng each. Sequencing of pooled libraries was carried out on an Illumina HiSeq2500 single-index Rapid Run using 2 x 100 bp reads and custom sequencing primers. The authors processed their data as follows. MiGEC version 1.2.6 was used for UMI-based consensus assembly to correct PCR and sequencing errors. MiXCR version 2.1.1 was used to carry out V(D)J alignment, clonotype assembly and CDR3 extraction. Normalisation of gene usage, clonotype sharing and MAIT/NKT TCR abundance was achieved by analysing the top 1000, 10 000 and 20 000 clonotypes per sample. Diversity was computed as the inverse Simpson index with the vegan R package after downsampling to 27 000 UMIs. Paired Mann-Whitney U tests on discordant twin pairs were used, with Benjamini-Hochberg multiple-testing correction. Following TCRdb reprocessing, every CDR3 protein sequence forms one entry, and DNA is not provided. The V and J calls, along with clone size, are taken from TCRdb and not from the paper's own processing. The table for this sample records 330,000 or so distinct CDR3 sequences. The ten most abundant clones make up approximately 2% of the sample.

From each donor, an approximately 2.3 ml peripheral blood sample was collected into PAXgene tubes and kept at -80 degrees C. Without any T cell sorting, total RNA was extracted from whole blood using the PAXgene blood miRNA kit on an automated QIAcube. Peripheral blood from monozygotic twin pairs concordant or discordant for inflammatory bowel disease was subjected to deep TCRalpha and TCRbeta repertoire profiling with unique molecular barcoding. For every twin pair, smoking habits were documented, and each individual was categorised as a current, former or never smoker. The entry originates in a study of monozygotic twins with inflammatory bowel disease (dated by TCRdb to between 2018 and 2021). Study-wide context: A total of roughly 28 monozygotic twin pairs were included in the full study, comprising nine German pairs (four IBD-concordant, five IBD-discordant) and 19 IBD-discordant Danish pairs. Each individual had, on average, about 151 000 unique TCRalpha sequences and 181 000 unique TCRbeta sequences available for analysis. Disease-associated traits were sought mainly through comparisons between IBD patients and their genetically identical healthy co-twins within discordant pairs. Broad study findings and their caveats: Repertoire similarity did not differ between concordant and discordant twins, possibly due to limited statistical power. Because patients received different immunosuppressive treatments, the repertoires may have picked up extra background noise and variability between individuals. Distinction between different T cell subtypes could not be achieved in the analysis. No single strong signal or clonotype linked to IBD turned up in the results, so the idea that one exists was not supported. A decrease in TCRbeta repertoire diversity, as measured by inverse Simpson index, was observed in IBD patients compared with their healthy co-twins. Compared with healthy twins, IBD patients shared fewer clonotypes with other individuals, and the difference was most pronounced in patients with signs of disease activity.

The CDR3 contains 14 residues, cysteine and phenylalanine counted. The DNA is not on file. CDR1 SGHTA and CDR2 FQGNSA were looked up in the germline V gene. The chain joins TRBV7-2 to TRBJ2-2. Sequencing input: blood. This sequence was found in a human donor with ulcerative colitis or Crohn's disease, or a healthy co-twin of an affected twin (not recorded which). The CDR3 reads CASSRRRSTGELFF.